The rows below give T cell receptor beta chains drawn from one sample of a study of blood T cell repertoires in COVID-19. The repertoire was sequenced with immunoSEQ multiplex PCR; TCRdb's copy has only in-frame clones and lacks some. The sample includes fewer than 400,000 clones, approximately 90% of them seen just once. The sequenced sample consisted of PBMCs or T cells enriched from blood (not recorded which). Every receptor here comes from a woman aged 30 to 39 who had been exposed to COVID-19. Each CDR3 is given with its conserved first and last residue. The order of the fields is D gene, J gene, V gene, CDR3 DNA, CDR3 protein. A D gene is named only where the DNA matches it firmly.

D gene: .
J gene: TRBJ1-2
V gene: TRBV29-1
CDR3 DNA: TGCAGCGTTGATTTTAGAGCCCCGGGGGGCTACACCTTC
CDR3 protein: CSVDFRAPGGYTF

D gene: .
J gene: TRBJ1-6
V gene: TRBV9
CDR3 DNA: TGTGCCAGCAGCCCCAGTGTATACTCCTATAATTCACCCCTCCACTTT
CDR3 protein: CASSPSVYSYNSPLHF

D gene: TRBD1
J gene: TRBJ1-5
V gene: TRBV10-3
CDR3 DNA: TGTGCCATCAGCCACAGGGGACCGGGCAATCAGCCCCAGCATTTT
CDR3 protein: CAISHRGPGNQPQHF

D gene: TRBD1
J gene: TRBJ1-5
V gene: TRBV2
CDR3 DNA: TGTGCCAGCAGTCACCGCGAGGGGGCGGGCAATCAGCCCCAGCATTTT
CDR3 protein: CASSHREGAGNQPQHF

D gene: .
J gene: TRBJ1-5
V gene: TRBV9
CDR3 DNA: TGTGCCAGCAGCATCGGACAATCAAGCAATCAGCCCCAGCATTTT
CDR3 protein: CASSIGQSSNQPQHF

D gene: TRBD1
J gene: TRBJ1-2
V gene: TRBV19
CDR3 DNA: TGTGCCAGTAGTATAGGCCGGGACAGCGGCTATGGCTACACCTTC
CDR3 protein: CASSIGRDSGYGYTF

D gene: .
J gene: TRBJ2-3
V gene: TRBV27
CDR3 DNA: TGTGCCAGCACCCCCAACTGGGCTCAGGGAAGGACAGATACGCAGTATTTT
CDR3 protein: CASTPNWAQGRTDTQYF

D gene: .
J gene: TRBJ1-4
V gene: TRBV19
CDR3 DNA: TGTGCCAGTAGTATGCGTGAAAAACTGTTTTTT
CDR3 protein: CASSMREKLFF

D gene: TRBD2
J gene: TRBJ2-3
V gene: TRBV4-2
CDR3 DNA: TGTGCCAGCAGCCAGGAACTTCGACTAGCGGGGTACACAGATACGCAGTATTTT
CDR3 protein: CASSQELRLAGYTDTQYF

D gene: .
J gene: TRBJ2-2
V gene: TRBV9
CDR3 DNA: TGTGCCAGCAGCGTAGCTACAGTCAGGGGGGCCGGGGAGCTGTTTTTT
CDR3 protein: CASSVATVRGAGELFF

D gene: TRBD1
J gene: TRBJ1-1
V gene: TRBV7-6
CDR3 DNA: TGTGCCAGCAGCTTGGCACCGACAGGGACCAACACTGAAGCTTTCTTT
CDR3 protein: CASSLAPTGTNTEAFF

D gene: .
J gene: TRBJ1-2
V gene: TRBV7-9
CDR3 DNA: TGTGCCAGCAGCTTAGATTGGGACAAAAACTATGGCTACACCTTC
CDR3 protein: CASSLDWDKNYGYTF

D gene: .
J gene: TRBJ1-2
V gene: TRBV10-3
CDR3 DNA: TGTGCCATCAGTGAAACTGAGCATGGCTACACCTTC
CDR3 protein: CAISETEHGYTF

D gene: TRBD1
J gene: TRBJ1-1
V gene: TRBV11-2
CDR3 DNA: TGTGCCAGCAGCTACCGGACAGGGGGCGACCTTTACACTGAAGCTTTCTTT
CDR3 protein: CASSYRTGGDLYTEAFF

D gene: .
J gene: TRBJ1-1
V gene: TRBV7-8
CDR3 DNA: TGTGCCAGCAGCTTAAGTAGGGGGATGAACACTGAAGCTTTCTTT
CDR3 protein: CASSLSRGMNTEAFF

D gene: TRBD2
J gene: TRBJ2-1
V gene: TRBV7-3
CDR3 DNA: TGTGCCAGCGCTACTTTAGCGGGGGCCGAGAATGAGCAGTTCTTC
CDR3 protein: CASATLAGAENEQFF

D gene: TRBD1
J gene: TRBJ1-6
V gene: TRBV5-1
CDR3 DNA: TGCGCCAGCAGCCCGGGGACAGGGAATTCACCCCTCCACTTT
CDR3 protein: CASSPGTGNSPLHF

D gene: .
J gene: TRBJ1-5
V gene: TRBV13
CDR3 DNA: TGTGCCAGCAGCGCTCGACAGAATCAGCCCCAGCATTTT
CDR3 protein: CASSARQNQPQHF

D gene: TRBD1
J gene: TRBJ1-6
V gene: TRBV2
CDR3 DNA: TGTGCCAGCTGCAGGGGGTCTGCGTATAATTCACCCCTCCACTTT
CDR3 protein: CASCRGSAYNSPLHF

D gene: .
J gene: TRBJ2-7
V gene: TRBV25-1
CDR3 DNA: TGTGCCAGCAGTGCGGCCACACAGGTGCAGTACTTC
CDR3 protein: CASSAATQVQYF